What follows is one T cell receptor beta chain and its context. This clone appeared a few times. Its antigen is unknown. Base qualities are not provided; no much larger clone lies one nucleotide away. Participants in the prospective study were aged 18 to 89 years, lived in some 24 United States geographic areas, and enrolled through a virtual design. In the prospective study, participants were assigned to cohorts based on the clinical history participants reported in a screening survey and a study questionnaire. ImmuneRACE Cohort 3 recovered participants were defined by two consecutive negative NP/OP PCR tests, healthcare professional clearance, or symptom resolution. Each participant in the prospective study had whole blood, serum and a nasopharyngeal or oropharyngeal swab collected by mobile phlebotomists. Over an approximately two-month period, participants in the prospective study had the option of providing additional blood draws and questionnaires. Before DNA extraction, prospective study blood samples were shipped either frozen or at room temperature.

The CDR3 measures 12 amino acids from cysteine to phenylalanine. Only the CDR3 DNA stays, 36 bases, in frame from base 1. V and J are truncated by 3 bases and 6 bases respectively, leaving an intervening sequence of 9 bases. This entry comes from a study of blood T cell repertoires in COVID-19 (dated by TCRdb to 2020 to 2022). For context, the study as a whole: Collaborator samples came from the United States, Italy and Spain and covered acute and convalescent phases of COVID-19. The material from the prospective study consisted of cDNA or gDNA derived from T cells, B-cell-depleted T cells, or PBMCs. Deeply sampled blood TCRbeta repertoires from subjects exposed to, actively infected with, or recovered from COVID-19 were included in the dataset. The repertoires were released in a freely available public database meant as a resource for research on the immune response to SARS-CoV-2. Samples were obtained from the ongoing ImmuneRACE study (first 160 participants) and from 1,000 to 1,500 subjects provided by 6 global collaborators. Sample metadata almost always included a de-identified subject ID, COVID-19 status, age in years and sex. HLA class I and class II types, where available, came from metadata supplied by the sample provider rather than from assay-based typing. Overall study results and their limits: The amount of clinical and demographic metadata varied by source and participant and was provided uncurated.

TCRbeta CDR3 regions were amplified from genomic DNA by means of the immunoSEQ Assay, a bias-controlled multiplex PCR. The paper's processing steps were these. The number of nucleated cells in each sample was estimated by amplification of reference gene primers within the assay. To quantify the absolute abundance of each unique TCRbeta CDR3 rearrangement, sequence reads were collapsed and filtered. For each sample, productive Simpson clonality was calculated as the square root of Simpson's diversity index over productive rearrangements. TCRdb limited this immuneACCESS table to in-frame rearrangements with V and J called. A share of clones is missing; checked studies link under half to unresolved V genes, and the rest is unexplained. The V and J calls and the clone size are those of that table, but D and trimming were determined from the DNA. The sample records hundreds of thousands of clones, roughly 87% of which are singletons. More than 8.5% of the sample belongs to the ten largest clones.

The sample comprised PBMCs or T cells enriched from blood (not recorded which). The sequence derives from a young woman who had recovered from COVID-19. The sequence links TRBV12-3 or TRBV12-4 to TRBJ2-7; confidence is insufficient to name the D gene. The nucleotides read TGTGCCAGCAGTTTCATCCAGGCCGAGCAGTACTTC. Translated, this is CASSFIQAEQYF.